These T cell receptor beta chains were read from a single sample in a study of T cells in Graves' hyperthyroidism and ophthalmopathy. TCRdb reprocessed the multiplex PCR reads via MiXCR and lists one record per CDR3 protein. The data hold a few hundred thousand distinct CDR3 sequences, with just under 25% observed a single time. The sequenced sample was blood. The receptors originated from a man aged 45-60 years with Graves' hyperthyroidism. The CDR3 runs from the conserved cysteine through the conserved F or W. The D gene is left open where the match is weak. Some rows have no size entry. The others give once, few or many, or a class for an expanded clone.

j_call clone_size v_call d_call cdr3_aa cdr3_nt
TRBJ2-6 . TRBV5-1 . CASSLGLGAPAGANVLTF TGCGCCAGCAGCTTGGGGCTGGGGGCTCCTGCAGGGGCCAACGTCCTGACTTTC
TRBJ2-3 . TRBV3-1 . CASSAVGGSHTDTQYF TGTGCCAGCAGCGCGGTTGGTGGGTCTCACACAGATACGCAGTATTTT
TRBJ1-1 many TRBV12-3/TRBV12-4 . CASRNTEAFF TGTGCCAGCCGGAACACTGAAGCTTTCTTT
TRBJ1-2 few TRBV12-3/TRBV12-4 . CASSLFAGGYTF TGTGCCAGCAGTTTGTTCGCGGGTGGCTACACCTTC
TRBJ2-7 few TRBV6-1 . CASSEGAGKGYEQYF TGTGCCAGCAGTGAGGGGGCGGGAAAGGGGTACGAGCAGTACTTC
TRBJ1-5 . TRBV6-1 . CASSPWGRNQPQHF TGTGCCAGCAGTCCTTGGGGCCGCAATCAGCCCCAGCATTTT
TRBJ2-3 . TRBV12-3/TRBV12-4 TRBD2 CASGDLAGGTDTQYF TGTGCCAGCGGGGATCTAGCGGGGGGCACAGATACGCAGTATTTT
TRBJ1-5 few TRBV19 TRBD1 CASSIVSGGDSNQPQHF TGTGCCAGTAGTATAGTCTCAGGGGGCGATAGCAATCAGCCCCAGCATTTT
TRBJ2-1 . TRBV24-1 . CATSPGRINEQFF TGTGCCACCAGTCCAGGGAGGATAAATGAGCAGTTCTTC
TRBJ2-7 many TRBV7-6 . CASSLRSGGTYEQYF TGTGCCAGCAGCTTACGCTCAGGAGGGACCTACGAGCAGTACTTC
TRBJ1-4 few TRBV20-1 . CSARDLRASNEKLFF TGCAGTGCTAGAGATCTGCGGGCGTCAAATGAAAAACTGTTTTTT
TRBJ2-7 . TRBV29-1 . CSVQGQSSYEQYF TGCAGCGTCCAAGGACAGAGCTCCTACGAGCAGTACTTC
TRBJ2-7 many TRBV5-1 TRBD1 CASSLSSSGQTYEQYF TGCGCCAGCAGCCTCTCCTCATCGGGACAGACCTACGAGCAGTACTTC
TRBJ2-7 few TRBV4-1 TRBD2 CASSRETSHRYEQYF TGCGCCAGCAGCCGAGAGACTAGCCACCGCTACGAGCAGTACTTC
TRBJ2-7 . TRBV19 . CASSVSWDLRYEQYF TGTGCCAGTAGCGTCTCCTGGGACCTACGCTACGAGCAGTACTTC
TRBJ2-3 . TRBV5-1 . CTSSLRGIADTQYF TGCACCAGCAGCTTGAGGGGCATCGCAGATACGCAGTATTTT
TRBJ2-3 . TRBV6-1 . CASTEGPPQYF TGTGCCAGCACCGAGGGGCCCCCACAGTATTTT
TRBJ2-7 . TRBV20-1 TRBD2 CSAERLAGDEQYF TGCAGTGCTGAGCGACTAGCGGGGGACGAGCAGTACTTC
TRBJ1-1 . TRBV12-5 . CASGLGAPGLEAFF TGTGCTAGTGGTTTGGGAGCTCCTGGTCTAGAGGCTTTCTTT
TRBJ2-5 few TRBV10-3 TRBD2 CAIRGSGRDQETQYF TGTGCCATCAGAGGTAGCGGGAGGGACCAAGAGACCCAGTACTTC
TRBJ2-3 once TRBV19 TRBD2 CASSMGKAGLAGDTQYF TGTGCCAGTAGTATGGGGAAGGCGGGACTAGCGGGAGATACGCAGTATTTT
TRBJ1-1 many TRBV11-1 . CASSLPGLANTEAFF TGTGCCAGCAGCCTCCCAGGGTTGGCGAACACTGAAGCTTTCTTT
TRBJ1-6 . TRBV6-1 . CASSESNSPLHF TGTGCCAGCAGTGAGAGTAATTCACCCCTCCACTTT
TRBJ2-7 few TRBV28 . CASSPRQERYEQYF TGTGCCAGCAGTCCAAGACAGGAACGCTACGAGCAGTACTTC
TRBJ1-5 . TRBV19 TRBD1 CASFGQGGNQPQHF TGTGCCAGTTTCGGACAGGGTGGCAATCAGCCCCAGCATTTT
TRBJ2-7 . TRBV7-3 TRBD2 CASSPGGGLLHEQYF TGTGCCAGCAGCCCAGGTGGGGGACTACTACACGAGCAGTACTTC
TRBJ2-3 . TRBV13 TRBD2 CASSSRGSGTDTQYF TGTGCCAGCAGCTCCAGAGGTAGCGGGACAGATACGCAGTATTTT
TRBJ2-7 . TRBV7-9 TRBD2 CASSYGLAYEQYF TGTGCCAGCAGCTACGGACTAGCCTACGAGCAGTACTTC
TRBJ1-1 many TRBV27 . CASSPKGYAEAFF TGTGCCAGCAGTCCTAAGGGATACGCTGAAGCTTTCTTT
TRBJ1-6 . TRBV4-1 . CASSLTPDSNSPLHF TGCGCCAGCAGCCTAACCCCGGACAGCAATTCACCCCTCCACTTT
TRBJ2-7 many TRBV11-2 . CASSWVGMGEYEQYF TGTGCCAGCAGCTGGGTGGGAATGGGTGAATACGAGCAGTACTTC
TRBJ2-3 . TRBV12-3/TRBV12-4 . CASRRLGDPSTDTQYF TGTGCCAGTAGACGCCTTGGGGACCCAAGCACAGATACGCAGTATTTT
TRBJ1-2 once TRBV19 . CASSGNTANYGYTF TGTGCCAGTAGTGGGAATACAGCTAACTATGGCTACACCTTC
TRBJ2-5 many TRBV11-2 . CASSLDPSAYQETQYF TGTGCCAGCAGCTTAGATCCCAGTGCCTACCAAGAGACCCAGTACTTC
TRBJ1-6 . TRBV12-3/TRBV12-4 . CASRPNGDNSPLHF TGTGCCAGCAGACCCAATGGCGATAATTCACCCCTCCACTTT
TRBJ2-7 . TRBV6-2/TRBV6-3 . CASSSWDWGYEQYF TGTGCCAGCAGTTCCTGGGACTGGGGCTACGAGCAGTACTTC
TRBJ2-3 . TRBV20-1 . CSARWRGTDTQYF TGCAGTGCTAGGTGGCGCGGCACAGATACGCAGTATTTT
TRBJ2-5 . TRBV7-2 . CASSLVRGGKTQYF TGTGCCAGCAGCTTAGTTCGGGGAGGAAAGACCCAGTACTTC
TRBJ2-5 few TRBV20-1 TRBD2 CSAQLAGGETQYF TGCAGTGCCCAACTAGCGGGAGGAGAGACCCAGTACTTC
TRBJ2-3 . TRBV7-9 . CASSLTELTDTQYF TGTGCCAGCAGCTTAACGGAATTGACAGATACGCAGTATTTT
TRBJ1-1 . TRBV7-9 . CASIASHGGTEAFF TGTGCCAGCATCGCATCACACGGGGGTACTGAAGCTTTCTTT
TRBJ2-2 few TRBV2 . CASSERPGGELFF TGTGCCAGCAGTGAACGTCCGGGCGGGGAGCTGTTTTTT
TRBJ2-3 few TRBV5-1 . CASSFGRGTTDTQYF TGCGCCAGCAGCTTCGGACGGGGAACCACAGATACGCAGTATTTT
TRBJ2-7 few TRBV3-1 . CASSQQGSEQYF TGTGCCAGCAGCCAACAGGGTTCCGAGCAGTACTTC
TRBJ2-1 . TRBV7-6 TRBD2 CASSRTAGARNEQFF TGTGCCAGCAGCCGTACGGCGGGAGCTCGTAATGAGCAGTTCTTC
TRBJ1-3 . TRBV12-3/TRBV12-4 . CASSLVHFRSGNTIYF TGTGCCAGCAGTTTAGTCCATTTTCGCTCTGGAAACACCATATATTTT
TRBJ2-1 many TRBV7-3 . CASSFTGPGRGEQFF TGTGCCAGCAGCTTCACCGGCCCAGGGCGTGGTGAGCAGTTCTTC
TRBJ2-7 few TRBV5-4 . CASSPGGGDSYEQYF TGTGCCAGCAGCCCAGGGGGGGGCGACTCCTACGAGCAGTACTTC
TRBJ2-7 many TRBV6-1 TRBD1 CASSPGQFYEQYF TGTGCCAGCAGCCCGGGACAGTTCTACGAGCAGTACTTC
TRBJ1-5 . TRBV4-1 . CASSQERTGSNQPQHF TGCGCCAGCAGCCAAGAAAGAACGGGTAGCAATCAGCCCCAGCATTTT
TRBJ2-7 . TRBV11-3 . CASMDLSYEQYF TGTGCCAGCATGGACCTCTCCTACGAGCAGTACTTC
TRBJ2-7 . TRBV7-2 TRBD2 CASREREGPFYEQYF TGTGCCAGTAGGGAGCGGGAGGGTCCCTTCTACGAGCAGTACTTC
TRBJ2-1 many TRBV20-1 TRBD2 CSATNGGDEQFF TGCAGTGCCACTAACGGGGGGGATGAGCAGTTCTTC
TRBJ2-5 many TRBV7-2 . CASRFSVGQETQYF TGTGCCAGCAGGTTTAGTGTAGGCCAAGAGACCCAGTACTTC
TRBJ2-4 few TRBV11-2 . CASSLDPALAKNIQYF TGTGCCAGCAGCTTAGATCCGGCCCTAGCCAAAAACATTCAGTACTTC